This TCR beta chain was captured in a study of cytomegalovirus exposure and HLA in healthy donors. Findings and caveats of the study: A list of about 180 TCR beta chains associated with cytomegalovirus was given.

On this clone: Antigen unknown.

CDR1 and CDR2 (germline): MDHEN, SYDVKM. The V segment lost 6 bases and the J segment 6 bases; nucleotides outside the gene matches: 6. This CDR3 is 14 amino acids long. Primers for the PCR totalled 60 Vbeta and 13 Jbeta. The method was immunoSEQ multiplex PCR; TCRdb's version includes in-frame clones alone and lacks a portion of them. Of fewer than 300,000 clones in the sample, roughly 89% were seen once. The rearrangement links TRBV28 to TRBJ2-2; 8 bases are a match to TRBD1. Material: PBMCs. The receptor was isolated from a man aged 35 to 55 in good health and CMV-seropositive. Written as DNA, the CDR3 is TGTGCCAGCAGAGTCGGACAGGGCCCCGGGGAGCTGTTTTTT. Translated: CASRVGQGPGELFF.